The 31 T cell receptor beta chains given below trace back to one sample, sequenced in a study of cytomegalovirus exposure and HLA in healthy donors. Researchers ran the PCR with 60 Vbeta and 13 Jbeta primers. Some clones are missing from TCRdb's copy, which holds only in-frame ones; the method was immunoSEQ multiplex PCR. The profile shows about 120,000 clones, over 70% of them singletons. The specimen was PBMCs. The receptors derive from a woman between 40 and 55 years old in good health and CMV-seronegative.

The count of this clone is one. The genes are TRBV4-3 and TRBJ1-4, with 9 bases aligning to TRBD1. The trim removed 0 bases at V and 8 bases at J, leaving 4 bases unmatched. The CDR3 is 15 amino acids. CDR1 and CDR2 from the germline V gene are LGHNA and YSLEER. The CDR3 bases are TGCGCCAGCAGCCAAGAGGACAGGGGAGACGAAAAACTGTTTTTT. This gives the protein CASSQEDRGDEKLFF.

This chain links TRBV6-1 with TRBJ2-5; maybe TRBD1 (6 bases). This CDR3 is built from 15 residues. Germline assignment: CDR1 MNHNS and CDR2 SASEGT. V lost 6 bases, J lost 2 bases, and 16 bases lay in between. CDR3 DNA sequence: TGTGCCAGCAGGAAGAACAGGGCTCTGCAAGAGACCCAGTACTTC. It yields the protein CASRKNRALQETQYF.

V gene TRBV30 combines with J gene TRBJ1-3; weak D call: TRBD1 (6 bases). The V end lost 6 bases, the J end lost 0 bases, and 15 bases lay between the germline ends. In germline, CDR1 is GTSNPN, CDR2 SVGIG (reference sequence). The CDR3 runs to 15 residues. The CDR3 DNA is TGTGCCTGCAACAGACAGGACTTCTCTGGAAACACCATATATTTT. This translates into CACNRQDFSGNTIYF.

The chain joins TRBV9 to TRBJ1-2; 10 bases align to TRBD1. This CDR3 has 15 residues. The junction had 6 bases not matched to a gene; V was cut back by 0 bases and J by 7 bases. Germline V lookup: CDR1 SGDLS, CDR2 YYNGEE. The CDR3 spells CASSVEGTGDRGYTF. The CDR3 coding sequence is TGTGCCAGCAGCGTAGAGGGGACAGGGGATCGTGGCTACACCTTC.

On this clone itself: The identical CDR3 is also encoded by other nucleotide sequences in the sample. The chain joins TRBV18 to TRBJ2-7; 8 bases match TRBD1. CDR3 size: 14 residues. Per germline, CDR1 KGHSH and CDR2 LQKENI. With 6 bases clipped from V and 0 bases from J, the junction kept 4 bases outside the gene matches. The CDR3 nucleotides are TGTGCCAGCTCGGCCGGGACAGGCTCCTACGAGCAGTACTTC. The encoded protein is CASSAGTGSYEQYF.

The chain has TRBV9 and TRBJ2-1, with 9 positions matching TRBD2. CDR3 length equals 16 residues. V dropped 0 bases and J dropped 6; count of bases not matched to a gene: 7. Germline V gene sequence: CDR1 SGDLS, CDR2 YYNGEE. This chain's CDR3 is CASSVGSGRSGNEQFF. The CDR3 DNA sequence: TGTGCCAGCAGCGTAGGTAGCGGGAGATCAGGCAATGAGCAGTTCTTC. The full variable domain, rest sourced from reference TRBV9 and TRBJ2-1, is DSGVTQTPKHLITATGQRVTLRCSPRSGDLSVYWYQQSLDQGLQFLIQYYNGEERAKGNILERFSAQQFPDLHSELNLSSLELGDSALYFCASSVGSGRSGNEQFFGPGTRLTVL.

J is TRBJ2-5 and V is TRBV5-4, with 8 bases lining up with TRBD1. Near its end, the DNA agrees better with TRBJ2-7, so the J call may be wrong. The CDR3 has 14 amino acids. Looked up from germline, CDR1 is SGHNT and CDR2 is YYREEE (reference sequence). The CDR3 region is CASNTQGGDYEQYF. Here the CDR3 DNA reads TGTGCCAGCAACACACAGGGGGGTGACTACGAGCAGTACTTC.

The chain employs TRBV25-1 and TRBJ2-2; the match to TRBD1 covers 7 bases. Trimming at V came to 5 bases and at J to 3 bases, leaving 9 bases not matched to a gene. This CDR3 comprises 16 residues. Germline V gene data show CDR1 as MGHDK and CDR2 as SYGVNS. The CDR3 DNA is TGTGCCAGCAGTAATGTCCGGGACAGCTACACCGGGGAGCTGTTTTTT. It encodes CASSNVRDSYTGELFF.

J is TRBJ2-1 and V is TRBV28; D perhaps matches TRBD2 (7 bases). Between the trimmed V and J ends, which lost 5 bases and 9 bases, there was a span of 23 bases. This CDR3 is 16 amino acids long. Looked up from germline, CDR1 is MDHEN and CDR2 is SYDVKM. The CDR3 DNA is TGTGCCAGCAGTCTAGGGGGGGGGCATGGTCTTGGTGAGCAGTTCTTC. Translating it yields CASSLGGGHGLGEQFF.

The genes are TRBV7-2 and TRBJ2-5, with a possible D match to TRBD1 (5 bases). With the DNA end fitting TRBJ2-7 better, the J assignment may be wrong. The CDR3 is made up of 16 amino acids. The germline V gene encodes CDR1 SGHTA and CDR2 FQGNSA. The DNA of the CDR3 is TGTGCCAGCAGCTTAGGCTCGGGCAGGGTCTCCTACGAGCAGTACTTC. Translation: CASSLGSGRVSYEQYF.

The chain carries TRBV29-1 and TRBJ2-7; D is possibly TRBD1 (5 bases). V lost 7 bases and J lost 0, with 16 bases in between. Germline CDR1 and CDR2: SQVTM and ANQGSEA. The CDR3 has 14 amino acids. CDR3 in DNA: TGCAGCGCCTTACAGGACCCTAGCTCCTACGAGCAGTACTTC. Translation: CSALQDPSSYEQYF.

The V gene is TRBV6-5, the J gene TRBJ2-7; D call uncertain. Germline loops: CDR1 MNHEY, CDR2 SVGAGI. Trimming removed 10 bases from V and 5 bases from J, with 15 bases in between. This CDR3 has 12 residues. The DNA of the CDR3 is TGTGCCATCAATGGGCGCCCCCACGAGCAGTACTTC. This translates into CAINGRPHEQYF.

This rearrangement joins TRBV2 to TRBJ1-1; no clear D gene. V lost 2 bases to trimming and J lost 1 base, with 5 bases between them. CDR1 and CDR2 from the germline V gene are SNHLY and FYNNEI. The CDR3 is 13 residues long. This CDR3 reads CASSELPNTEAFF. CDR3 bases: TGTGCCAGCAGTGAACTACCGAACACTGAAGCTTTCTTT.

CDR3 nucleotide sequence: TGTGCCAGCAGTTACGACAGGTTTGGCTACACCTTC. The encoded protein is CASSYDRFGYTF. This sequence joins TRBV6-5 and TRBJ1-2, with a tentative D call TRBD1 (6 bases). The CDR3 loop spans 12 amino acids. V was cut by 2 bases and J by 7 bases, with 8 bases left in between. Germline lookup yields CDR1 MNHEY and CDR2 SVGAGI.

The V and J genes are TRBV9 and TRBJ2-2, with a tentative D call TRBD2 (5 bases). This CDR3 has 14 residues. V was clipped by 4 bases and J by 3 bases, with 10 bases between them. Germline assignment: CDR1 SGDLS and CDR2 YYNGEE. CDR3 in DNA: TGTGCCAGCAGCCCGCGGGTGTACACCGGGGAGCTGTTTTTT. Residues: CASSPRVYTGELFF.

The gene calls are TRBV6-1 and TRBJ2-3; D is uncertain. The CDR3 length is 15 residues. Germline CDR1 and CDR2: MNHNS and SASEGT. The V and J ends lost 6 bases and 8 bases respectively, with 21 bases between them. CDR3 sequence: CASSVLESTSATQYF. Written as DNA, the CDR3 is TGTGCCAGCAGCGTTCTGGAGTCTACGAGTGCTACGCAGTATTTT.

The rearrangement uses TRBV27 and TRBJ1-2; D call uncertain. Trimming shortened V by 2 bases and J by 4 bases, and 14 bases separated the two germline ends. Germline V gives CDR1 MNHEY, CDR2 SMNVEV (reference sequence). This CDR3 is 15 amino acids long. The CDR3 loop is CASSLTILGAYGYTF. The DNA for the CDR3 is TGTGCCAGCAGTTTAACTATCCTCGGTGCCTATGGCTACACCTTC.

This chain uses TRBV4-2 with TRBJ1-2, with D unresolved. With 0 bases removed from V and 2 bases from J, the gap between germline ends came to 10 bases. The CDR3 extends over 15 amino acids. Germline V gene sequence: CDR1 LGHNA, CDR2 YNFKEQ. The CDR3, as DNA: TGTGCCAGCAGCCAAGATCTTGGGGAGAACTATGGCTACACCTTC. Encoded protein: CASSQDLGENYGYTF.

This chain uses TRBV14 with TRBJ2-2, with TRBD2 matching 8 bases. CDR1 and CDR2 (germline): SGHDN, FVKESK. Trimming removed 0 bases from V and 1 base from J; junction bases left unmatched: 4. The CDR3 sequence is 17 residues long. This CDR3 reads CASSQDVLAGNTGELFF. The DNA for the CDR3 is TGTGCCAGCAGCCAAGATGTTCTAGCGGGGAACACCGGGGAGCTGTTTTTT. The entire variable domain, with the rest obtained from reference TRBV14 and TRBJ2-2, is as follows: EAGVTQFPSHSVIEKGQTVTLRCDPISGHDNLYWYRRVMGKEIKFLLHFVKESKQDESGMPNNRFLAERTGGTYSTLKVQPAELEDSGVYFCASSQDVLAGNTGELFFGEGSRLTVL.

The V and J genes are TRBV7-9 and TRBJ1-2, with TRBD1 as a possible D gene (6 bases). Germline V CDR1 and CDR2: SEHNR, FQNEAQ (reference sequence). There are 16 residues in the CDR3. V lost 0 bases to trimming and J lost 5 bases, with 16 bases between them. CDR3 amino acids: CASSLAYQGGQYGYTF. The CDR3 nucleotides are TGTGCCAGCAGCTTAGCGTATCAGGGCGGACAGTATGGCTACACCTTC.

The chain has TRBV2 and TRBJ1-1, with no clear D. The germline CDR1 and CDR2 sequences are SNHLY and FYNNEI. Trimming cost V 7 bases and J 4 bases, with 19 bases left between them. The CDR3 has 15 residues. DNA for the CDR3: TGTGCCAGCATACGGGAGGAGGTGGTCTCCACTGAAGCTTTCTTT. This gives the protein CASIREEVVSTEAFF. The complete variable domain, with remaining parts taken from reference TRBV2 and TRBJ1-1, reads EPEVTQTPSHQVTQMGQEVILRCVPISNHLYFYWYRQILGQKVEFLVSFYNNEISEKSEIFDDQFSVERPDGSNFTLKIRSTKLEDSAMYFCASIREEVVSTEAFFGQGTRLTVV.

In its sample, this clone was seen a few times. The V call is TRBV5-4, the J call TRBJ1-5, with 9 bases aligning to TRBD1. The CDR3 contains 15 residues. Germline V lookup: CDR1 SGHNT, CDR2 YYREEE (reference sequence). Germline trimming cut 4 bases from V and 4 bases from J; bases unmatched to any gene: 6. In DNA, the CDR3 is TGTGCCAGCAGCGAGACAGGGGGGAGGAATCAGCCCCAGCATTTT. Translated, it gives CASSETGGRNQPQHF.

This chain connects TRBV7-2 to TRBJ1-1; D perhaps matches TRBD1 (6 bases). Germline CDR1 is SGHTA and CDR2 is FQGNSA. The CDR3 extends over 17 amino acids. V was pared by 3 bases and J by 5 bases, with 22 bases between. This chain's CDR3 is CASSFQPTGNRGTEAFF. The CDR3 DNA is TGTGCCAGCAGCTTCCAACCTACAGGGAATCGGGGTACTGAAGCTTTCTTT.

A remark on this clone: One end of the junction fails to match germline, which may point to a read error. CDR3 loop: CASSLSHGRDIGF. CDR3 nucleotides: TGCGCCAGCAGCTTGTCCCATGGCAGGGATATAGGATTT. The rearrangement uses TRBV5-1 and TRBJ1-3; TRBD1 is a possible D gene (5 bases). This CDR3 region has 13 residues. CDR1 is SGHRS and CDR2 is YFSETQ in the germline V gene.

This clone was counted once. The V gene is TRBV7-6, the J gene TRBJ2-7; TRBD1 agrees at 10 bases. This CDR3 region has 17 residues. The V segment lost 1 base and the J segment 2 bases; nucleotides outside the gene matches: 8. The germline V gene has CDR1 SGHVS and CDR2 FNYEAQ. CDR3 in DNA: TGTGCCAGCAGCTTAGTTGGAATGGGGACAGGGGCCTACGAGCAGTACTTC. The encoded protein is CASSLVGMGTGAYEQYF.

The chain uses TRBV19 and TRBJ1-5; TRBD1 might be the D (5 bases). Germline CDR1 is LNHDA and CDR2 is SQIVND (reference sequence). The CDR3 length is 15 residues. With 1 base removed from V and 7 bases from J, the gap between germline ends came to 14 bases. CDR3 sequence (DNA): TGTGCCAGTAGTATAGGGTGGCAGGGTAACCAGCCCCAGCATTTT. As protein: CASSIGWQGNQPQHF. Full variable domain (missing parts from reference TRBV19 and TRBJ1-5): DGGITQSPKYLFRKEGQNVTLSCEQNLNHDAMYWYRQDPGQGLRLIYYSQIVNDFQKGDIAEGYSVSREKKESFPLTVTSAQKNPTAFYLCASSIGWQGNQPQHFGDGTRLSIL.

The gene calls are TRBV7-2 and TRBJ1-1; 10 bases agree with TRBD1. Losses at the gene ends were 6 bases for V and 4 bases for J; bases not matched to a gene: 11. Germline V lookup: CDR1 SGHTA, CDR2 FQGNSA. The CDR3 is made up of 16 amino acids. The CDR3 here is CASSRRQGAFGTEAFF. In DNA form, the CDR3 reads TGTGCCAGCAGTCGCCGACAGGGGGCATTCGGCACTGAAGCTTTCTTT.

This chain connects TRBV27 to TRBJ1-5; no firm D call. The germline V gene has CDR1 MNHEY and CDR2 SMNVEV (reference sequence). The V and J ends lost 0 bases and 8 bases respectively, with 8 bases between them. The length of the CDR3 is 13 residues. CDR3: CASSLSGGEPQHF. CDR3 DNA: TGTGCCAGCAGTTTATCGGGCGGGGAGCCCCAGCATTTT.

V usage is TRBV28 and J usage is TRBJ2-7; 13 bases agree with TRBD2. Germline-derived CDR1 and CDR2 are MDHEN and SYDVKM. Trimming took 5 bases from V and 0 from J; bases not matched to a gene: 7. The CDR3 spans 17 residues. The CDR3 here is CASSPILAGGISYEQYF. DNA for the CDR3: TGTGCCAGCAGTCCAATACTAGCGGGAGGGATCTCCTACGAGCAGTACTTC.

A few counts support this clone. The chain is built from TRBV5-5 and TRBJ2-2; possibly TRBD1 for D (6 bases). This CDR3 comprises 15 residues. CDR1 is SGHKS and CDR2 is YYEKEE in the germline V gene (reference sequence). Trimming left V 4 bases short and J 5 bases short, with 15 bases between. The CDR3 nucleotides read TGTGCCAGCAGCCCTCGCCTCCAGGGGACCGGGGAGCTGTTTTTT. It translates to CASSPRLQGTGELFF.

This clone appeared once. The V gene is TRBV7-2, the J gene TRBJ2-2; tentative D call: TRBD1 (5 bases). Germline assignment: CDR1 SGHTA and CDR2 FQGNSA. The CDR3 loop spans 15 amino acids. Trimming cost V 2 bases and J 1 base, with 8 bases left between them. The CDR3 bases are TGTGCCAGCAGCTTAAGGCAGGGGAACACCGGGGAGCTGTTTTTT. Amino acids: CASSLRQGNTGELFF.